One and the same sample provided the 23 T cell receptor beta chains below, sequenced in a study of shared clonotypes between healthy human individuals. Clones were sequenced by immunoSEQ multiplex PCR, and TCRdb holds only the in-frame ones, with some missing. The sample has 470,000 or so clones; roughly 80% are singletons. Sequences were obtained from PBMCs. The receptors shown here come from a woman aged 40 to 50 in good health. Some clones in this sample may be carry-over from other donors' samples.

The chain uses TRBV7-9 and TRBJ1-5; perhaps TRBD1 as D (5 bases). The CDR3 is 14 residues long. In germline, CDR1 is SEHNR, CDR2 FQNEAQ (reference sequence). Trimming removed 5 bases at V and 2 bases at J, with 10 bases between. Here the CDR3 reads CASSTGGGNQPQHF. In DNA form, the CDR3 reads TGTGCCAGCAGCACTGGGGGGGGCAATCAGCCCCAGCATTTT.

This chain's CDR3 is CASSLGAGRNQPQHF. DNA for the CDR3: TGCGCCAGCAGCTTGGGGGCAGGGCGCAATCAGCCCCAGCATTTT. This chain connects TRBV5-1 to TRBJ1-5; D is perhaps TRBD1 (5 bases). Trimming pared 0 bases from V and 2 bases from J, leaving 9 bases between. CDR1 and CDR2 from the germline V gene are SGHRS and YFSETQ. The CDR3 runs to 15 residues. The whole variable domain, filled in from reference TRBV5-1 and TRBJ1-5, reads KAGVTQTPRYLIKTRGQQVTLSCSPISGHRSVSWYQQTPGQGLQFLFEYFSETQRNKGNFPGRFSGRQFSNSRSEMNVSTLELGDSALYLCASSLGAGRNQPQHFGDGTRLSIL.

This clone occurred many times. CDR3 protein: CASSTGEEGYEKLFF. The CDR3 DNA reads as TGTGCCAGTAGCACAGGGGAGGAGGGATACGAAAAACTGTTTTTT. The V call is TRBV19, the J call TRBJ1-4; TRBD1 aligns across 7 bases. Germline V gene data show CDR1 as LNHDA and CDR2 as SQIVND (reference sequence). V lost 6 bases to trimming and J lost 8 bases; unmatched junction nucleotides: 12. The CDR3 consists of 15 residues.

The chain joins TRBV18 to TRBJ2-5; no definite D call. This CDR3 has 13 residues. Germline values: CDR1 KGHSH, CDR2 LQKENI. V was shortened by 0 bases and J by 6 bases, with 8 bases between the two germline ends. CDR3: CASSPPVVKTQYF. CDR3 DNA: TGTGCCAGCTCACCACCTGTTGTGAAGACCCAGTACTTC.

This clone came up many times. The chain recombines TRBV4-2 with TRBJ1-4; D is unclear. Germline V gene data show CDR1 as LGHNA and CDR2 as YNFKEQ. Trimming pared 0 bases from V and 8 bases from J, leaving 4 bases between. This CDR3 has 12 amino acids. CDR3 sequence (DNA): TGTGCCAGCAGCCAAGATACCGAAAAACTGTTTTTT. It codes for CASSQDTEKLFF.

This clone was seen a few times. The chain recombines TRBV15 with TRBJ1-3; 7 nucleotides agree with TRBD1. CDR1 is LNHNV and CDR2 is YYDKDF in the germline V gene (reference sequence). The trim removed 0 bases at V and 0 bases at J, leaving 2 bases unmatched. The CDR3 spans 16 residues. CDR3 in amino acids: CATSRDRTGSGNTIYF. In nucleotides, the CDR3 is TGTGCCACCAGCAGAGACCGGACAGGCTCTGGAAACACCATATATTTT.

The CDR3 loop is CASSPSDGQPQHF. CDR3 in DNA: TGTGCCAGCAGTCCTTCCGACGGTCAGCCCCAGCATTTT. The J gene is TRBJ1-5, the V gene TRBV28; no clear D. The CDR3 covers 13 residues. With 5 bases removed from V and 6 bases from J, the gap between germline ends came to 11 bases. The V gene's germline CDR1 is MDHEN and CDR2 SYDVKM.

This chain joins TRBV18 and TRBJ2-1; 10 nucleotides match TRBD2. Germline assignment: CDR1 KGHSH and CDR2 LQKENI. After removal of 5 bases from V and 5 bases from J, the junction contained 3 bases not matched to a gene. The CDR3 spans 14 residues. The CDR3 sequence: CASSSTSGDNEQFF. DNA of the CDR3: TGTGCCAGCTCAAGTACTAGCGGGGACAATGAGCAGTTCTTC.

In this sample, this clone turned up once. The chain is built from TRBV6-1 and TRBJ2-7; TRBD2 agrees at 8 bases. V lost 1 base and J lost 3; bases outside the gene matches: 5. This CDR3 is built from 15 residues. From germline, CDR1 is MNHNS and CDR2 SASEGT. The DNA of the CDR3 is TGTGCCAGCAGTGAAGGCCTTGCGGGAGGCTACGAGCAGTACTTC. Translated, it gives CASSEGLAGGYEQYF.

V usage is TRBV5-4 and J usage is TRBJ2-4; D is perhaps TRBD1 (5 bases). This CDR3 spans 14 amino acids. From germline, CDR1 is SGHNT and CDR2 YYREEE (reference sequence). V lost 0 bases to trimming and J lost 4 bases, with 8 bases between them. CDR3 protein: CASSLGGAKNIQYF. Written as DNA, the CDR3 is TGTGCCAGCAGCTTGGGTGGGGCTAAAAACATTCAGTACTTC.

Concerning this clone itself: The same CDR3 also results from other DNA sequences found in this sample. The genes are TRBV5-4 and TRBJ2-2, with 16 bases fitting TRBD2. The CDR3 is 18 residues long. Germline CDR1 reads SGHNT; CDR2 reads YYREEE (reference sequence). The V and J ends lost 3 bases and 4 bases, in that order; junction bases with no gene match: 6. The CDR3 DNA reads TGTGCCAGCAGCTCGGGACTAGCGGGAGGGCGCGGCACCGGGGAGCTGTTTTTT. Its translation: CASSSGLAGGRGTGELFF.

The genes are TRBV4-3 and TRBJ1-1; D is uncertain. Germline values: CDR1 LGHNA, CDR2 YSLEER. Trimming left V 1 base short and J 4 bases short, with 7 bases between. The CDR3 has 13 residues. The CDR3: CASSQVLGTEAFF. The CDR3 DNA reads TGCGCCAGCAGCCAAGTATTGGGCACTGAAGCTTTCTTT.

The chain is built from TRBV4-2 and TRBJ1-5; a weak D match, TRBD1 (5 bases). V lost 4 bases and J 2 bases, leaving 9 bases between the germline ends. The CDR3 is made up of 14 amino acids. Germline V gene lookup returns CDR1 LGHNA and CDR2 YNFKEQ. CDR3 residues: CASSRPGGNQPQHF. DNA of the CDR3: TGTGCCAGCAGCCGGCCGGGGGGCAATCAGCCCCAGCATTTT.

The table lists this clone with a few counts. The identical CDR3 is also encoded by other nucleotide sequences in the sample. The chain recombines TRBV9 with TRBJ2-7, with D perhaps TRBD1 (5 bases). The CDR3 has 14 residues. Trimming shortened V by 1 base and J by 0 bases, and 8 bases separated the two germline ends. Per germline, CDR1 SGDLS and CDR2 YYNGEE. CDR3 sequence (DNA): TGTGCCAGCAGCGTATCGACAGCCTCCTACGAGCAGTACTTC. Its translation is CASSVSTASYEQYF.

The chain combines TRBV27 with TRBJ2-7, with TRBD2 identical over 7 bases. Unmatched junction bases numbered 8, after V lost 0 bases and J lost 3 bases. Germline V gene lookup returns CDR1 MNHEY and CDR2 SMNVEV (reference sequence). The CDR3 is 16 amino acids. The CDR3 is CASSLSMSGTFYEQYF. CDR3 in DNA: TGTGCCAGCAGTTTATCTATGAGCGGGACTTTCTACGAGCAGTACTTC.

The chain carries TRBV28 and TRBJ2-1, with 12 bases fitting TRBD2. This CDR3 region has 17 residues. Trimming cost V 5 bases and J 2 bases; bases outside gene matches: 7. Per the germline V gene, CDR1 is MDHEN and CDR2 is SYDVKM. CDR3 region: CASSHPRTSGTYNEQFF. CDR3 in DNA: TGTGCCAGCAGTCACCCTCGGACTAGCGGGACCTACAATGAGCAGTTCTTC.

This clone was counted many times. The identical CDR3 is also encoded by other nucleotide sequences in the sample. The genes are TRBV9 and TRBJ2-2; TRBD2 matches 12 bases. Germline CDR1 is SGDLS and CDR2 is YYNGEE. The J segment lost 6 bases and the V segment lost 2 bases, leaving 5 bases of the junction unmatched. The CDR3 totals 16 residues. The CDR3 spells CASSVRLAGAPGELFF. The CDR3 DNA is TGTGCCAGCAGCGTGAGACTAGCGGGAGCACCCGGGGAGCTGTTTTTT.

A remark on this clone: The identical CDR3 is also encoded by other nucleotide sequences in the sample. The chain recombines TRBV2 with TRBJ2-5; no firm D call. This CDR3 is 10 amino acids long. Germline-derived CDR1 and CDR2 are SNHLY and FYNNEI. V lost 5 bases, J lost 2 bases, and 0 bases lay in between. CDR3 coding DNA: TGTGCCAGCAGTCAAGAGACCCAGTACTTC. Encoded protein: CASSQETQYF.

In regard to this clone: One base away lies a much larger clone, so this may be a sequencing read error. V and J are TRBV2 and TRBJ2-7, with TRBD2 matching over 13 bases. CDR3 length: 16 residues. The germline V gene has CDR1 SNHLY and CDR2 FYNNEI. This chain's CDR3 is CASSEAGLAGAGERYF. The CDR3 DNA reads as TGTGCCAGCAGTGAAGCCGGACTAGCGGGAGCGGGAGAGCGGTACTTC.

The chain joins TRBV7-9 to TRBJ2-5, with D possibly being TRBD2 (5 bases). This CDR3 has 15 amino acids. V lost 0 bases to trimming and J lost 5 bases, with 13 bases between them. Per the germline V gene, CDR1 is SEHNR and CDR2 is FQNEAQ (reference sequence). DNA of the CDR3: TGTGCCAGCAGCTTAGCTCAAGGGCCGGGGGAGACCCAGTACTTC. Encoded protein: CASSLAQGPGETQYF.

This chain joins TRBV28 and TRBJ2-5; TRBD2 agrees at 10 bases. The length of the CDR3 is 18 residues. Germline values: CDR1 MDHEN, CDR2 SYDVKM. The V and J ends lost 5 bases and 5 bases, in that order; junction bases with no gene match: 17. CDR3: CASSITDILAGEGETQYF. DNA for the CDR3: TGTGCCAGCAGTATTACGGACATCCTAGCGGGAGAGGGTGAGACCCAGTACTTC. The variable domain in full, completed from reference TRBV28 and TRBJ2-5, reads DVKVTQSSRYLVKRTGEKVFLECVQDMDHENMFWYRQDPGLGLRLIYFSYDVKMKEKGDIPEGYSVSREKKERFSLILESASTNQTSMYLCASSITDILAGEGETQYFGPGTRLLVL.

The chain links TRBV18 to TRBJ2-5; D might be TRBD1 (5 bases). CDR3 length: 15 amino acids. Trimming took 3 bases from V and 5 from J, leaving 16 bases between them. The V gene's germline CDR1 is KGHSH and CDR2 LQKENI. The CDR3 DNA reads TGTGCCAGCTCACCGGGTGCGACAGCCGGGGAGACCCAGTACTTC. Translation gives CASSPGATAGETQYF.

About this clone itself: The junction does not match germline at one end; this may be a read error. This CDR3 reads CASSPPRGDSVSGTEAFF. CDR3 DNA: TGTGCTAGCAGCCCGCCGAGGGGGGACAGTGTGTCGGGAACTGAAGCTTTCTTT. This sequence joins TRBV7-7 and TRBJ1-1; 7 positions agree with TRBD1. The V gene's germline CDR1 is SSHAT and CDR2 FNYEAQ (reference sequence). The CDR3 extends over 18 amino acids.